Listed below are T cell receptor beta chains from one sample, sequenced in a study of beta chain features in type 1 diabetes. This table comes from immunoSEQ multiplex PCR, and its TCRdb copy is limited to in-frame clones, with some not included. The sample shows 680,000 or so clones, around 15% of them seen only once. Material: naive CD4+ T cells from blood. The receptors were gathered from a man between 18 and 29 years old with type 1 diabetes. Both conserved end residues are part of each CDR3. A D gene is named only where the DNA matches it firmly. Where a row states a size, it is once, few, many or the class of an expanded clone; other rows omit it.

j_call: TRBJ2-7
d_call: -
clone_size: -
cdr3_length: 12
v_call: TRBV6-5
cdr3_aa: CASSRSRYEQYF
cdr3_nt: TGTGCCAGCAGCCGGTCACGGTACGAGCAGTACTTC

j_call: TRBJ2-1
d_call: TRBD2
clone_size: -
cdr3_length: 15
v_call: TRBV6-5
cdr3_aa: CASSSLAGAPGEQFF
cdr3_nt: TGTGCCAGCAGTTCACTAGCGGGGGCCCCGGGTGAGCAGTTCTTC

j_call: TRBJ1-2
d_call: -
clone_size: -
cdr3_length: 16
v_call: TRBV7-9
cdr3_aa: CASSSPKHTNFYGYTF
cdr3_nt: TGTGCCAGCAGCTCGCCCAAACACACCAACTTCTATGGCTACACCTTC

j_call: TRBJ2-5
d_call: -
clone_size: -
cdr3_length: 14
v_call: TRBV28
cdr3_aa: CASSPGAPQETQYF
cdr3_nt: TGTGCCAGCAGTCCCGGGGCCCCCCAGGAGACCCAGTACTTC

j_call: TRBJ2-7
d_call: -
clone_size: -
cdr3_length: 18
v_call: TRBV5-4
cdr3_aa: CASSLATGGGQWTYEQYF
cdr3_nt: TGTGCCAGCAGCTTGGCTACGGGCGGAGGACAGTGGACCTACGAGCAGTACTTC

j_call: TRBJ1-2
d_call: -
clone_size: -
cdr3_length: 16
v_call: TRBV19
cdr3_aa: CASSIRDIIAGYGYTF
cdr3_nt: TGTGCCAGTAGTATCCGGGACATTATCGCCGGCTATGGCTACACCTTC

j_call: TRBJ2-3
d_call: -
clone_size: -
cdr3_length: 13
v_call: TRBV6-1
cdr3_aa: CASRVYWADTQYF
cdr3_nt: TGTGCCAGCCGCGTCTACTGGGCAGATACGCAGTATTTT

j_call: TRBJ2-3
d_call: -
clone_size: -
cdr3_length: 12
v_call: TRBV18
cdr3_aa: CASSPFTDTQYF
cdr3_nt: TGTGCCAGCTCACCTTTCACAGATACGCAGTATTTT

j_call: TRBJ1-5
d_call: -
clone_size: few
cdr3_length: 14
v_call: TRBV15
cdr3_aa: CATTEGWSNQPQHF
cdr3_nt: TGTGCCACCACCGAGGGTTGGAGCAATCAGCCCCAGCATTTT

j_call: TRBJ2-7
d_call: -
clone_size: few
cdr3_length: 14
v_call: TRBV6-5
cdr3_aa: CASSRTPNTYEQYF
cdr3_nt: TGTGCCAGCAGCCGGACACCTAACACCTACGAGCAGTACTTC

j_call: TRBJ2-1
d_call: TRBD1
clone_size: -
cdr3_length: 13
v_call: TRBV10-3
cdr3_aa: CAISGDRGNEQFF
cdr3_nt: TGTGCCATCAGTGGGGACAGGGGAAATGAGCAGTTCTTC

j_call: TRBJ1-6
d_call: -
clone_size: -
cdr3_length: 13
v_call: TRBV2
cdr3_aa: CASSRDYNSPLHF
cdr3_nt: TGTGCCAGCAGTCGTGATTACAATTCACCCCTCCACTTT

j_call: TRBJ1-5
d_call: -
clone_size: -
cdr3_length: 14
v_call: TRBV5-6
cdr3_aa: CASSLRALNQPQHF
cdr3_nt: TGTGCCAGCAGCTTGAGGGCATTAAATCAGCCCCAGCATTTT

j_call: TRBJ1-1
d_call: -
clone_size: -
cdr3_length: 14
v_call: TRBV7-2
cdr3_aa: CASSLGLTNTEAFF
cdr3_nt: TGTGCCAGCAGCCTGGGACTTACCAACACTGAAGCTTTCTTT

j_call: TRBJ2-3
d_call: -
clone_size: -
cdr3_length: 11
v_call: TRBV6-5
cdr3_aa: CASSYSSTQYF
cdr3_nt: TGTGCCAGCAGTTACTCGTCCACGCAGTATTTT

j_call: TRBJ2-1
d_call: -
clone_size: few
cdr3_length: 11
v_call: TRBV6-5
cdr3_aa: CASSEGGEQFF
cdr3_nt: TGTGCCAGCAGTGAAGGTGGTGAGCAGTTCTTC

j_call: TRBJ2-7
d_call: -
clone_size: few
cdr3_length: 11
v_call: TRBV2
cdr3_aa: CASIPGGEQYF
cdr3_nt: TGTGCCAGCATCCCAGGAGGCGAGCAGTACTTC

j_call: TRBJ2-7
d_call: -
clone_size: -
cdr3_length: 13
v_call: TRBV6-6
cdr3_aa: CASSSQSSYEQYF
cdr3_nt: TGTGCCAGCAGTTCCCAAAGCTCCTACGAGCAGTACTTC

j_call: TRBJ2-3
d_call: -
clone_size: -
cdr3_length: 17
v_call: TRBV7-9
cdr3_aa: CASSLGVEGRGTDTQYF
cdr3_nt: TGTGCCAGCAGCTTAGGAGTCGAGGGAAGGGGGACAGATACGCAGTATTTT

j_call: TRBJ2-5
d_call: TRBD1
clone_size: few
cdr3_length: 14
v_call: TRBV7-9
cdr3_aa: CASVRQGAWETQYF
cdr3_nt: TGTGCCAGCGTCCGACAGGGGGCATGGGAGACCCAGTACTTC

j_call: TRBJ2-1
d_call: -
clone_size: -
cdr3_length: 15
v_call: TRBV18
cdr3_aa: CASSPTVSSYNEQFF
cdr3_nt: TGTGCCAGCTCACCGACGGTGAGCTCCTACAATGAGCAGTTCTTC

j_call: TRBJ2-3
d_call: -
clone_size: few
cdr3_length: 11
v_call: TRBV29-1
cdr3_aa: CSVVTTDTQYF
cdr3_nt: TGCAGCGTCGTTACCACAGATACGCAGTATTTT

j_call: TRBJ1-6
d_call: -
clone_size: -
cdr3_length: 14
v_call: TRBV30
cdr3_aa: CAWSVETGNSPLHF
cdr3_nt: TGTGCCTGGAGTGTCGAAACGGGAAATTCACCCCTCCACTTT

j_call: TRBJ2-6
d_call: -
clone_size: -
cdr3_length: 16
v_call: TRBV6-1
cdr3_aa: CASSEAPSSGANVLTF
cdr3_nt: TGTGCCAGCAGTGAAGCGCCCAGTAGTGGGGCCAACGTCCTGACTTTC

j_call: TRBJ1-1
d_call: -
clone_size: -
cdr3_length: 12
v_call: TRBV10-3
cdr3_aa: CAITQEGTEAFF
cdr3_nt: TGTGCCATCACTCAGGAGGGGACTGAAGCTTTCTTT

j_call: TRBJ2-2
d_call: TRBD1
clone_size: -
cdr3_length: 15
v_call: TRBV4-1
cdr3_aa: CASSHPGQGTGELFF
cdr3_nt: TGCGCCAGCAGCCACCCGGGACAGGGTACCGGGGAGCTGTTTTTT

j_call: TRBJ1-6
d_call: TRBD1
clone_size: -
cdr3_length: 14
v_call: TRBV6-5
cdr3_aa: CASRGTGQESPLHF
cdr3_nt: TGTGCCAGCAGGGGGACAGGGCAAGAATCACCCCTCCACTTT

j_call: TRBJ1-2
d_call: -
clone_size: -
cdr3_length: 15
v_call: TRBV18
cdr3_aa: CASSPPGSAGNGYTF
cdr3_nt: TGTGCCAGCTCACCACCGGGGTCCGCTGGAAATGGCTACACCTTC

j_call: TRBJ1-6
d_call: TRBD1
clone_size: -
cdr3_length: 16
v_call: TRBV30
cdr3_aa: CAWSVPQGDSRPPLHF
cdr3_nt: TGTGCCTGGAGTGTACCTCAGGGGGACAGCCGCCCACCCCTCCACTTT

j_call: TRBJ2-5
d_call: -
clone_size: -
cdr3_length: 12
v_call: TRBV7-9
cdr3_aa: CASNPYLETQYF
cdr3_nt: TGTGCCAGCAACCCCTATTTAGAGACCCAGTACTTC

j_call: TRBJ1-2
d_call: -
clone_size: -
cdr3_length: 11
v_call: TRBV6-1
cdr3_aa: CASSWSGGYTF
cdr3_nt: TGTGCCAGCAGCTGGAGTGGAGGCTACACCTTC

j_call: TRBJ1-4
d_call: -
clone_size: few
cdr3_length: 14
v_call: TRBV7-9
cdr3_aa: CASTLPGGDEKLFF
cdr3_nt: TGTGCCAGCACCCTCCCGGGGGGCGATGAAAAACTGTTTTTT

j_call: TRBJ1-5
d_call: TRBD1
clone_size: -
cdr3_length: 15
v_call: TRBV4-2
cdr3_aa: CASSPVGQGGQPQHF
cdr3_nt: TGTGCCAGCAGCCCAGTGGGACAGGGGGGTCAGCCCCAGCATTTT

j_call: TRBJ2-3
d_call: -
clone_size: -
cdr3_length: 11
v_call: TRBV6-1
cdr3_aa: CASSEYTEEYF
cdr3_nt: TGTGCCAGCAGTGAGTACACAGAGGAGTATTTT

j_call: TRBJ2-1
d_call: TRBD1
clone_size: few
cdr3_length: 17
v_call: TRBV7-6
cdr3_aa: CASSLAGTGLLYNEQFF
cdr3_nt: TGTGCCAGCAGCTTAGCTGGGACAGGCCTACTCTACAATGAGCAGTTCTTC

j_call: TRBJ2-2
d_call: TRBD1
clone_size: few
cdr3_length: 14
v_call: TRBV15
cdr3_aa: CATSPGGNTGELFF
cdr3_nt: TGTGCCACCAGCCCAGGGGGGAACACCGGGGAGCTGTTTTTT

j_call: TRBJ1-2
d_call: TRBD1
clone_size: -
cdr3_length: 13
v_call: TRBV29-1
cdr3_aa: CSVGLGQGNGYTF
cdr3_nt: TGCAGCGTTGGTCTGGGACAGGGGAATGGCTACACCTTC

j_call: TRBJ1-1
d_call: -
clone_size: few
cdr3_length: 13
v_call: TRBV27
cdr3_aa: CASSTVGNTEAFF
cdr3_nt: TGTGCCAGCAGCACCGTAGGGAACACTGAAGCTTTCTTT

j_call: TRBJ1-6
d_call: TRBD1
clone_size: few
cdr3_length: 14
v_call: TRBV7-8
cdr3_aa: CASRPTGGNSPLHF
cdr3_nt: TGTGCCAGCAGGCCGACAGGGGGCAATTCACCCCTCCACTTT

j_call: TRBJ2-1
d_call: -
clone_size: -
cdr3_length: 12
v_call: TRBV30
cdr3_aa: CAWSGVKNEQFF
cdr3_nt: TGTGCCTGGAGTGGGGTCAAAAATGAGCAGTTCTTC